What follows are 17 T cell receptor beta chains derived from one specimen sequenced in a study of CD8+CD57+ T cells in acquired aplastic anemia. TCR beta VDJ and CDR3 were profiled, and genomic DNA was the template. TCRdb reanalysed the reads using MiXCR and keeps one entry per CDR3 protein. Of 150,000 to 200,000 distinct CDR3 sequences listed, 55% to 80% are singletons. The material sequenced was sorted CD4+, CD8+, or CD8+CD57+ T cells (not recorded which) from PBMCs. These receptors all stem from a human donor in good health.

This clonotype has a single count. It may be a read error: a sequence one base away is much more abundant. The chain recombines TRBV5-1 with TRBJ2-5; 7 nucleotides match TRBD1. V shed 0 bases and J 2 bases; nucleotides not matched to a gene: 4. The CDR3 has 15 residues. Germline assignment: CDR1 SGHRS and CDR2 YFSETQ. The CDR3 is CASSLEQGLQETQYF. CDR3 nucleotides: TGCGCCAGCAGCTTGGAACAGGGGCTGCAAGAGACCCAGTACTTC.

The DNA for the CDR3 is TGTGCCAGCAGCCGGACAGAGGGCTATGGCTACACCTTC. This sequence encodes CASSRTEGYGYTF. V is TRBV11-1 and J is TRBJ1-2, with a tentative D call TRBD1 (6 bases). V was clipped by 5 bases and J by 4 bases, with 11 bases between them. CDR3 length equals 13 residues. Germline CDR1 and CDR2: SGHAT and FQDESV (reference sequence).

In this sample, this clonotype turned up many times. This rearrangement joins TRBV7-2 to TRBJ2-7, with TRBD2 matching 12 bases. The ends lost 3 bases at V and 5 bases at J; junction bases unmatched: 5. The CDR3 has 15 residues. Germline V gene data show CDR1 as SGHTA and CDR2 as FQGNSA. As DNA, the CDR3 is TGTGCCAGCAGCTTGGGACTAGCGGGCTACAACGAGCAGTACTTC. As protein: CASSLGLAGYNEQYF.

This clonotype was observed a few times. The chain recombines TRBV20-1 with TRBJ1-6; 8 bases map to TRBD1. Germline V CDR1 and CDR2: DFQATT, SNEGSKA (reference sequence). The CDR3 is 14 amino acids. The J segment lost 7 bases and the V segment lost 6 bases, leaving 8 bases of the junction unmatched. CDR3 sequence reads: CSAQSGTGNSPLHF. CDR3 DNA: TGCAGTGCCCAGTCCGGGACAGGCAATTCACCCCTCCACTTT.

The V call is TRBV13, the J call TRBJ1-1; a possible D gene is TRBD1 (6 bases). From germline, CDR1 is PRHDT and CDR2 FYEKMQ (reference sequence). V was trimmed by 1 base and J by 6 bases, leaving 15 bases between them. This CDR3 spans 15 amino acids. The CDR3, as DNA: TGTGCCAGCAGCTTAGCGGGACACGGAACCTCTGAAGCTTTCTTT. This codes for CASSLAGHGTSEAFF. Looking up the rest from reference TRBV13 and TRBJ1-1 gives the full variable domain: AAGVIQSPRHLIKEKRETATLKCYPIPRHDTVYWYQQGPGQDPQFLISFYEKMQSDKGSIPDRFSAQQFSDYHSELNMSSLELGDSALYFCASSLAGHGTSEAFFGQGTRLTVV.

The chain joins TRBV10-1 to TRBJ2-3, with D hard to call. The germline gives CDR1 WNHNN, CDR2 SYGVQD (reference sequence). The CDR3 has 13 residues. Trimming cost V 3 bases and J 2 bases, with 6 bases left between them. The CDR3 protein is CASSDPATDTQYF. DNA of the CDR3: TGCGCCAGCAGTGACCCAGCCACAGATACGCAGTATTTT.

Regarding this clonotype: One junction end disagrees with the germline gene, perhaps due to a read error. The chain links TRBV5-8 to TRBJ2-1; D is undetermined. CDR1 is SGHTS and CDR2 is YDEGEE in the germline V gene. This CDR3 region has 15 residues. This CDR3 is CGSSSWLSPYNEQFF. In DNA, the CDR3 is TGTGGCAGCAGCTCCTGGCTTAGTCCATACAATGAGCAGTTCTTC.

V and J are TRBV12-3 or TRBV12-4 and TRBJ1-3; 8 nucleotides match TRBD1. J was trimmed by 4 bases and V by 7 bases; bases with no gene match: 9. This CDR3 has 15 residues. The CDR3: CASTEQGAGGNTIYF. The CDR3 DNA reads TGTGCCAGCACTGAGCAGGGGGCAGGGGGAAACACCATATATTTT.

This sequence joins TRBV7-9 and TRBJ2-5; no definite D call. Germline CDR1 and CDR2: SEHNR and FQNEAQ (reference sequence). V was pared by 0 bases and J by 5 bases, with 10 bases between. This CDR3 is built from 14 residues. The CDR3 region is CASSLAGSTETQYF. CDR3 nucleotides: TGTGCCAGCAGCTTAGCCGGCTCCACGGAGACCCAGTACTTC.

Points on this clonotype: At one boundary the junction diverges from the germline segment, which might be a read error. The CDR3 loop reads CASSLARLRDNEQCF. As DNA, the CDR3 is TGTGCCAGCAGCTTAGCAAGGCTGAGAGACAATGAGCAGTGCTTC. The J gene is TRBJ2-1, the V gene TRBV7-6; D call uncertain. This CDR3 has 15 residues. In germline, CDR1 is SGHVS, CDR2 FNYEAQ.

The chain links TRBV10-3 to TRBJ1-5; 7 positions agree with TRBD1. This CDR3 region has 17 residues. With 4 bases clipped from V and 4 bases from J, the junction kept 13 bases outside the gene matches. The V gene's germline CDR1 is ENHRY and CDR2 SYGVKD. The CDR3, as DNA: TGTGCCATCAGTGCGGCGACAGGGACCTCTGGAAATCAGCCCCAGCATTTT. The encoded protein is CAISAATGTSGNQPQHF.

The chain couples TRBV29-1 to TRBJ1-2; D call uncertain. CDR3 length: 10 amino acids. Trimming stripped 3 bases from V and 6 bases from J, with 5 bases between. CDR1 is SQVTM, CDR2 ANQGSEA, per germline. The CDR3 sequence: CSVDGDGYTF. CDR3 coding DNA: TGCAGCGTTGACGGTGATGGCTACACCTTC.

This clonotype was found a few times. This rearrangement joins TRBV12-3 or TRBV12-4 to TRBJ2-7; the D is unclear. This CDR3 has 14 residues. V was clipped by 3 bases and J by 4 bases, with 13 bases between them. The CDR3 here is CASSFPPEIYEQYF. The CDR3 DNA sequence: TGTGCCAGCAGTTTTCCCCCGGAGATTTACGAGCAGTACTTC.

For this clonotype: This may arise from a read error, as a much more abundant clone is one base away. The rearrangement joins TRBV7-6 to TRBJ2-3; D may be TRBD2 (6 bases). Looked up from germline, CDR1 is SGHVS and CDR2 is FNYEAQ. The CDR3 loop spans 15 amino acids. For the CDR3, the DNA is TGTGCCAGCAGCCTAGCGAGAGGGTATTGGGATACGCAGTATTTT. Translated: CASSLARGYWDTQYF.

There are a few counts of this clonotype. The chain employs TRBV7-3 and TRBJ1-5; D ambiguous. The CDR3 consists of 13 residues. Deletions cut 3 bases from V and 6 bases from J, with 9 bases between. Looked up from germline, CDR1 is SGHTA and CDR2 is FQGTGA. The CDR3 DNA follows: TGTGCCAGCAGCTTGGGTTCAGCTCAGCCCCAGCATTTT. This translates into CASSLGSAQPQHF.

The V gene is TRBV2, the J gene TRBJ2-3; no clear D. V gave up 0 bases and J gave up 5 bases, with 3 bases separating them. The germline V gene has CDR1 SNHLY and CDR2 FYNNEI. This CDR3 is 12 amino acids long. The CDR3 loop reads CASSEAGDTQYF. DNA of the CDR3: TGTGCCAGCAGTGAAGCAGGAGATACGCAGTATTTT. Together with reference TRBV2 and TRBJ2-3, the CDR3 gives the full variable domain: EPEVTQTPSHQVTQMGQEVILRCVPISNHLYFYWYRQILGQKVEFLVSFYNNEISEKSEIFDDQFSVERPDGSNFTLKIRSTKLEDSAMYFCASSEAGDTQYFGPGTRLTVL.

The chain recombines TRBV7-2 with TRBJ2-3; the match to TRBD1 covers 7 bases. V lost 1 base and J lost 4; bases outside the gene matches: 5. The germline CDR1 and CDR2 sequences are SGHTA and FQGNSA. The CDR3 length is 15 residues. The CDR3 loop reads CASSLDRGGADTQYF. The DNA for the CDR3 is TGTGCCAGCAGCTTAGATCGAGGGGGCGCAGATACGCAGTATTTT.